The 26 T cell receptor beta chains below come from one sample, sequenced in a study of blood T cell repertoires in COVID-19. Measured with immunoSEQ multiplex PCR; TCRdb has only the in-frame clones, and not every one. Of about 27,000 clones in the sample, roughly 80% are singletons; the top ten hold approximately 24%. Material: peripheral blood. These TCRs come from a man between 65 and 80 years old with active COVID-19.

This sequence joins TRBV11-2 and TRBJ1-2, with unresolved D. Trimming removed 5 bases from V and 8 bases from J, with 18 bases in between. This CDR3 contains 14 residues. In germline, CDR1 is SGHAT, CDR2 FQNNGV. The CDR3 is CASSPMGRSSGYTF. The CDR3 coding sequence is TGTGCCAGCAGCCCCATGGGCAGATCATCCGGCTACACCTTC.

V gene TRBV5-6 combines with J gene TRBJ2-3, with 7 bases matching TRBD2. CDR1 is SGHDT and CDR2 is YYEEEE in the germline V gene. The J segment lost 3 bases and the V segment lost 4 bases, leaving 11 bases of the junction unmatched. The CDR3 runs 16 residues. The CDR3 is CASSPGGSVSTDTQYF. The CDR3 DNA reads TGTGCCAGCAGCCCCGGGGGGTCAGTTAGTACAGATACGCAGTATTTT.

The chain links TRBV7-3 to TRBJ1-1; TRBD1 matches 7 bases. With V trimmed by 8 bases and J by 2 bases, 5 bases remained unmatched. This CDR3 region has 13 residues. CDR1 SGHTA and CDR2 FQGTGA come from the germline V gene. CDR3 sequence: CASATGANTEAFF. Here the CDR3 DNA reads TGTGCCAGCGCCACAGGGGCTAACACTGAAGCTTTCTTT.

J is TRBJ2-3 and V is TRBV15, with 8 positions matching TRBD1. The V and J ends lost 5 bases and 6 bases, in that order; junction bases with no gene match: 13. CDR1 is LNHNV and CDR2 is YYDKDF in the germline V gene (reference sequence). The CDR3 has 16 amino acids. The CDR3 loop is CATSRTDRVVGDTQYF. The CDR3 nucleotides read TGTGCCACCAGCCGAACGGACAGGGTAGTCGGCGATACGCAGTATTTT. The full variable domain, completed using reference TRBV15 and TRBJ2-3, is DAMVIQNPRYQVTQFGKPVTLSCSQTLNHNVMYWYQQKSSQAPKLLFHYYDKDFNNEADTPDNFQSRRPNTSFCFLDIRSPGLGDTAMYLCATSRTDRVVGDTQYFGPGTRLTVL.

The CDR3 here is CASSQLRTGRTEAFF. The DNA of the CDR3 is TGTGCCAGCAGCCAACTGCGGACAGGGAGGACTGAAGCTTTCTTT. This chain joins TRBV6-4 and TRBJ1-1; 8 bases line up with TRBD1. Germline assignment: CDR1 MRHNA and CDR2 SNTAGT. This CDR3 contains 15 residues. With V trimmed by 6 bases and J by 5 bases, 11 bases remained unmatched.

The V gene is TRBV5-1, the J gene TRBJ2-3; the D gene is possibly TRBD1 (6 bases). Per the germline V gene, CDR1 is SGHRS and CDR2 is YFSETQ. V lost 2 bases and J lost 6, with 10 bases in between. The CDR3 extends over 13 amino acids. The CDR3 DNA is TGCGCCAGCAGCTTCTGGGGGCGCGATACGCAGTATTTT. Its translation: CASSFWGRDTQYF.

The chain combines TRBV11-2 with TRBJ2-3; weak D call: TRBD2 (6 bases). The CDR3 runs to 17 residues. The V end lost 0 bases, the J end lost 4 bases, and 17 bases lay between the germline ends. Germline CDR1 and CDR2: SGHAT and FQNNGV. DNA for the CDR3: TGTGCCAGCAGCTTAGATGCCCGACTAGGTCGCGCAGATACGCAGTATTTT. This encodes CASSLDARLGRADTQYF.

This sequence joins TRBV5-6 and TRBJ1-2; 7 bases line up with TRBD1. This CDR3 is built from 14 residues. In germline, CDR1 is SGHDT, CDR2 YYEEEE. J lost 5 bases, V lost 1 base, and 5 bases had no gene match. This chain's CDR3 is CASSLPGTAYGYTF. DNA for the CDR3: TGTGCCAGCAGCTTGCCCGGGACAGCATATGGCTACACCTTC.

The V gene is TRBV2, the J gene TRBJ1-5; no clear D. Trimming left V 5 bases short and J 7 bases short, with 6 bases between. This CDR3 is 11 amino acids long. Germline loops: CDR1 SNHLY, CDR2 FYNNEI. CDR3 sequence reads: CASSLKQPQHF. CDR3 DNA sequence: TGTGCCAGCAGTCTAAAGCAGCCCCAGCATTTT.

The CDR3 DNA reads TGCGCCAGCAGCCAACCTACGGGGGGGCAGTACTTC. This codes for CASSQPTGGQYF. V gene TRBV4-1 combines with J gene TRBJ2-4; 8 bases are shared with TRBD2. This CDR3 has 12 amino acids. Germline values: CDR1 MGHRA, CDR2 YSYEKL. Losses at the gene ends were 2 bases for V and 13 bases for J; bases not matched to a gene: 4.

The sample holds one count of this clone. V is TRBV3-1 (or the pseudogene TRBV3-2) and J is TRBJ2-1; TRBD2 aligns across 11 bases. The CDR3 is made up of 16 amino acids. Germline V CDR1 and CDR2: LGHDT, YNNKEL (reference sequence). Trimming removed 2 bases from V and 6 bases from J; junction bases left unmatched: 6. CDR3 region: CASSQTMLAGGNEQFF. The CDR3 nucleotides read TGTGCCAGCAGCCAAACGATGCTAGCGGGAGGCAATGAGCAGTTCTTC.

V and J are TRBV15 and TRBJ1-1; D might be TRBD1 (6 bases). Germline CDR1 is LNHNV and CDR2 is YYDKDF (reference sequence). The V and J ends lost 3 bases and 0 bases respectively, with 20 bases between them. The CDR3 is 18 residues long. The CDR3 DNA reads as TGTGCCACCAGCAGGGGCAAAGGGGGAGGGCCCATGAACACTGAAGCTTTCTTT. Residues: CATSRGKGGGPMNTEAFF.

The V gene is TRBV28, the J gene TRBJ1-2; 9 bases line up with TRBD1. Germline V gene data show CDR1 as MDHEN and CDR2 as SYDVKM. This CDR3 is 13 amino acids long. Trimming removed 6 bases from V and 4 bases from J; junction bases left unmatched: 3. CDR3 protein: CASRPGQGYGYTF. In DNA, the CDR3 is TGTGCCAGCAGGCCGGGACAGGGCTATGGCTACACCTTC.

V is TRBV4-1 and J is TRBJ2-7; D might be TRBD2 (7 bases). The germline V and J ends were trimmed by 1 base and 5 bases, with 18 bases remaining between them. Germline CDR1 and CDR2: MGHRA and YSYEKL. The CDR3 length is 16 residues. CDR3 in amino acids: CASSQGRGGRGDEQYF. Here the CDR3 DNA reads TGCGCCAGCAGCCAAGGGAGGGGGGGACGTGGCGACGAGCAGTACTTC.

V is TRBV7-9 and J is TRBJ2-3; TRBD2 matches 10 bases. The CDR3 covers 14 residues. Trimming took 5 bases from V and 4 from J; bases not matched to a gene: 3. Germline V lookup: CDR1 SEHNR, CDR2 FQNEAQ (reference sequence). This CDR3 reads CASSPSGRADTQYF. The CDR3, as DNA: TGTGCCAGCAGCCCCAGCGGGAGGGCAGATACGCAGTATTTT.

This clone was recorded once. The V call is TRBV9, the J call TRBJ2-2, with D possibly TRBD2 on 6 matching bases. The V gene lost 3 bases and the J gene lost 6 bases, with 9 bases spanning the gap. The CDR3 is made up of 13 amino acids. CDR1 is SGDLS and CDR2 is YYNGEE in the germline V gene. The CDR3 nucleotides are TGTGCCAGCAGCGCATCGGGGGCCGGGGAGCTGTTTTTT. As protein: CASSASGAGELFF.

This rearrangement joins TRBV3-1 (or the pseudogene TRBV3-2) to TRBJ2-7, with 7 bases aligning to TRBD2. Germline CDR1 is LGHDT and CDR2 is YNNKEL (reference sequence). The CDR3 spans 13 residues. V lost 4 bases to trimming and J lost 6 bases; unmatched junction nucleotides: 6. The CDR3 coding sequence is TGTGCCAGCAGCCGCGAGGGAGGGCGCGAGCAGTACTTC. Translating it yields CASSREGGREQYF.

The chain links TRBV9 to TRBJ2-7; D might be TRBD2 (6 bases). Germline values: CDR1 SGDLS, CDR2 YYNGEE. V dropped 5 bases and J dropped 2 bases, with 20 bases sitting between them. The CDR3 sequence is 16 residues long. CDR3 amino acids: CASSRRLSGSAYEQYF. The CDR3 nucleotides are TGTGCCAGCAGTCGTAGACTTAGCGGTTCGGCCTACGAGCAGTACTTC.

The V and J genes are TRBV30 and TRBJ2-1; weak D call: TRBD1 (5 bases). CDR1 is GTSNPN, CDR2 SVGIG, per germline (reference sequence). The V end lost 2 bases, the J end lost 0 bases, and 8 bases lay between the germline ends. The CDR3 runs to 14 residues. The CDR3 coding sequence is TGTGCCTGGAGTCGACAGTTCTCCTACAATGAGCAGTTCTTC. This gives the protein CAWSRQFSYNEQFF.

The rearrangement uses TRBV18 and TRBJ2-1; tentative D call: TRBD2 (6 bases). The germline V gene encodes CDR1 KGHSH and CDR2 LQKENI. The CDR3 is 15 residues long. The V end lost 4 bases, the J end lost 2 bases, and 12 bases lay between the germline ends. This CDR3 reads CASSLGAGAYNEQFF. The CDR3 nucleotides read TGTGCCAGCTCACTCGGAGCGGGCGCCTACAATGAGCAGTTCTTC.

The CDR3 DNA reads as TGTGCCAGCAGTTCCCCAGGGGCCCTAAGCTATGGCTACACCTTC. It yields the protein CASSSPGALSYGYTF. The rearrangement uses TRBV2 and TRBJ1-2; a possible D gene is TRBD1 (6 bases). The CDR3 contains 15 residues. CDR1 and CDR2 (germline): SNHLY, FYNNEI. V gave up 5 bases and J gave up 4 bases, with 17 bases separating them.

The V call is TRBV27, the J call TRBJ1-5, with 9 positions matching TRBD1. This CDR3 is built from 16 residues. J was trimmed by 2 bases and V by 5 bases; bases with no gene match: 7. Germline CDR1 and CDR2: MNHEY and SMNVEV (reference sequence). CDR3 DNA: TGTGCCAGCAGTCTACAGGGGGCCGGGCGCAATCAGCCCCAGCATTTT. Translated, it gives CASSLQGAGRNQPQHF.

The chain has TRBV28 and TRBJ2-2, with D possibly being TRBD1 (5 bases). Germline CDR1 is MDHEN and CDR2 is SYDVKM. The germline V and J ends were trimmed by 5 bases and 4 bases, with 20 bases remaining between them. There are 17 residues in the CDR3. The CDR3 DNA is TGTGCCAGCAGTCCCCTTGTGGGCAGGGCCGGCACCGGGGAGCTGTTTTTT. Protein: CASSPLVGRAGTGELFF.

V is TRBV7-9 and J is TRBJ2-3; 7 nucleotides match TRBD2. Per germline, CDR1 SEHNR and CDR2 FQNEAQ (reference sequence). The CDR3 covers 16 residues. J was trimmed by 8 bases and V by 5 bases; bases with no gene match: 16. The CDR3 protein is CASSPRGRGRDGTQYF. The CDR3 DNA sequence: TGTGCCAGCAGCCCCCGCGGGCGAGGGAGGGACGGTACGCAGTATTTT.

In DNA form, the CDR3 reads TGTGCCAGCAGCAATGAAGTCTACAATCAGCCCCAGCATTTT. It is translated as CASSNEVYNQPQHF. The chain recombines TRBV28 with TRBJ1-5, with D unclear. The germline CDR1 and CDR2 sequences are MDHEN and SYDVKM. V was pared by 6 bases and J by 3 bases, with 12 bases between. The CDR3 has 14 residues.

This clone was observed once. The gene calls are TRBV18 and TRBJ2-2; TRBD1 might be the D (6 bases). The CDR3 is 15 amino acids. Deletions cut 3 bases from V and 1 base from J, with 9 bases between. The V gene's germline CDR1 is KGHSH and CDR2 LQKENI. This CDR3 reads CASSPKTGNTGELFF. DNA of the CDR3: TGTGCCAGCTCACCCAAGACAGGGAACACCGGGGAGCTGTTTTTT.